Listed here is a single TCR beta chain. This clonotype has a handful of counts. Its binding antigen is unknown. No base quality information exists; no much larger clone differs at one position. The sample is drawn from a study of blood T cells in healthy people across ages (dated by TCRdb to about 2015). Regarding the complete study: In model experiments, template switching captured roughly one uniquely barcoded TCR beta cDNA molecule for every two T cells. Age-related changes in TCR beta repertoire diversity were measured in the study by deep sequencing normalized with unique cDNA molecular identifiers. The donors were divided into four age groups: young (average around 15 years), middle-aged (about 41), aged (under 70) and long-lived (82). Using the same blood draw, the study looked at two additional independent replicas of 1 million unique cDNA reads for two donors, one aged 18 to 30 and the other aged 80 or older.

Donors were 39 systemically healthy Caucasian individuals from Russia aged roughly 6 to 90 years. Around 10 milliliters of peripheral blood were collected from each donor into EDTA-treated Vacutainer tubes. PBMCs were isolated by Ficoll-Paque density-gradient centrifugation, with at least 7 million obtained per sample. Trizol reagent was used to extract total RNA from the PBMCs, yielding at least 6 micrograms per sample. Naive CD45RAhigh/CD27high T cell percentages were measured by flow cytometry on a PBMC aliquot from every donor. Beyond this particular receptor, the publication reports: Bulk unsorted PBMC profiling prevented conclusive comparison of naive and antigen-experienced compartments. Donor CMV infection status was unknown, potentially confounding age-related changes in expanded clonotypes. As age increased, observed TCR beta diversity per million T cells dropped in a roughly linear way, and a significant reduction was already evident by age about 40. Compared with the aged group, the long-lived group had more naive CD4+ T cells, fewer expanded clones and increased TCR diversity, suggesting age selection. Estimates of total diversity based on one million sequenced T cells were regarded as lower bounds and as underestimates. Observed TCR beta diversity correlated strongly with the percentage of naive T cells measured by flow cytometry.

The CDR3 starts with the cysteine, ends with the phenylalanine, and has 11 residues. Only the CDR3 portion is preserved as DNA: 33 bases, with reading frame beginning at the first base. The CDR1 and CDR2 encoded by the germline V gene are MGHDK and SYGVNS. V is cut by 4 bases and J by 7 bases, and the space between the germline ends is 4 bases. The library was obtained by 5' RACE. The sequencer listed for this sample is Illumina HiSeq 2500. A second PCR of 7 to 11 cycles was run with a J-beta primer mix and a sample-barcoded 5' primer. Each TCR beta cDNA molecule received a unique molecular identifier from a template-switch 5' adaptor carrying 12 random nucleotides. At least 2.5 million CDR3-containing paired-end reads were obtained from each sample. First-strand cDNA was synthesized from all RNA with the Mint cDNA synthesis kit, primed by a TRBC-specific oligonucleotide. Following uracil-DNA glycosylase treatment, a first 18-cycle PCR with universal primers M1SS and BC2_uni_R was performed on all cDNA. The study's processing was this. For normalization, 1 million high-quality reads, each with a distinct molecular identifier, were randomly selected from each sample. Reads with shared molecular identifiers were discarded instead of being binned into consensus sequences. MiTCR, set to a Q25 quality threshold and the strictest error-elimination algorithm, was used for CDR3 identification, clonotype clustering and error correction. A nonparametric unseen species model with Euler transformation was used to estimate a lower bound on total TCR beta diversity. TCRdb cleaned the public reads at Q25 with fastp, built clones with MiXCR and kept in-frame beta chains. Merged by CDR3 protein, the rows form single entries marked with the most common genes and DNA. The V and J calls shown here were made by TCRdb, not taken from the authors' results. This sample has about 560,000 distinct CDR3 sequences in its table, and roughly a quarter of those were observed once. The ten largest clonotypes hold approximately 3.3% of the sample.

These records were also assigned to another study, of T cells of mothers and their children. The second paper further reports: Nine systemically healthy Caucasian individuals, comprising three mothers and their six children, were included as donors. cDNA synthesis consumed the entire amount of extracted RNA, loaded at 1.5 ug RNA in each 15 ul reaction. In the second PCR, sample barcodes and 2-4 random nucleotides were introduced via the M1S primer. Over 8.5 million TCR beta CDR3 reads came from each mother, compared with about 3.2 million reads from each child. In both related and unrelated pairs, thymic selection shapes the output of TCR recombination in a similar way, with inherited differences having only a minor effect. Related mother-child pairs always showed normalized repertoire overlap that was slightly higher than in unrelated mother-child pairs, though the difference was never significant. With a sensitivity of approximately 96 clones per million clonotypes, no persistent microchimeric T cell clones were detected. The study used deep NGS to compare TCR beta repertoires of mothers and children, seeking features distinguishing related mother-child pairs from unrelated individuals. On average, the children were approximately 12 +/- 4 years old, while the mothers were about 40 +/- 4 years old. After adapter ligation was performed with NEBNext reagents, the libraries were sequenced on an Illumina HiSeq 2000 with 100+100 nt paired-end reads. To avoid cross-contamination, the mother libraries and the child libraries were prepared a month apart and sequenced in separate runs. Between about 500,000 and 2,100,000 distinct TCR beta clonotypes were identified per donor. Naive TCR beta clonotypes were estimated from low-frequency clonotypes matched to each donor's FACS-determined naive share, without sorting.

This sequence uses TRBV25-1 and TRBJ2-2; confidence is insufficient to name the D gene. The TCR originated in a boy younger than 10 in good health. Sequencing was carried out using blood. The DNA reads TGTGCCAGCAGTGCGGTCGGGGAGCTGTTTTTT. This translates into CASSAVGELFF.